Listed below are T cell receptor beta chains from one sample, sequenced in a study of Ad26.COV2.S vaccination and SARS-CoV-2 variants. The data were produced by immunoSEQ multiplex PCR, yet TCRdb's version contains in-frame clones alone and is incomplete. The sample consists of approximately 300,000 clones, roughly 84% of them appearing once. Sequencing was performed on peripheral blood, taken in a trial of Ad26.COV2.S vaccine versus placebo. Receptors originate from a person aged 18-65 years who received the Ad26.COV2.S COVID-19 vaccine or a placebo. The CDR3 runs from the conserved cysteine through the conserved F or W. A D gene is named only where the DNA matches it firmly. Size tells how often a clone was seen (once, few, many) or the class of an expanded clone, and some rows leave it out.

d_gene: TRBD2
v_gene: TRBV5-4
abundance: once
j_gene: TRBJ2-1
CDR3aa: CASSLVSGGPREQFF
CDR3nt: TGTGCCAGCAGCTTGGTTAGCGGGGGCCCAAGGGAGCAGTTCTTC

d_gene: TRBD1
v_gene: TRBV13
abundance: -
j_gene: TRBJ2-7
CDR3aa: CASSLVGDRRSSYEQYF
CDR3nt: TGTGCCAGCAGTCTCGTCGGGGACAGGAGGAGCTCCTACGAGCAGTACTTC

d_gene: -
v_gene: TRBV6-1
abundance: -
j_gene: TRBJ1-2
CDR3aa: CASSEGQTNYGYTF
CDR3nt: TGTGCCAGCAGTGAAGGCCAGACTAACTATGGCTACACCTTC

d_gene: -
v_gene: TRBV2
abundance: -
j_gene: TRBJ1-5
CDR3aa: CASSVLENQPQHF
CDR3nt: TGTGCCAGCAGTGTACTGGAAAATCAGCCCCAGCATTTT

d_gene: -
v_gene: TRBV6-5
abundance: -
j_gene: TRBJ1-2
CDR3aa: CASSYREHYYGYTF
CDR3nt: TGTGCCAGCAGTTACCGAGAACATTACTATGGCTACACCTTC

d_gene: -
v_gene: TRBV4-1
abundance: -
j_gene: TRBJ1-1
CDR3aa: CASSQQGSGLVTEAFF
CDR3nt: TGCGCCAGCAGCCAGCAGGGTTCGGGGCTGGTCACTGAAGCTTTCTTT

d_gene: -
v_gene: TRBV6-2/TRBV6-3
abundance: few
j_gene: TRBJ2-1
CDR3aa: CASSQGFEQFF
CDR3nt: TGTGCCAGCAGCCAGGGGTTTGAGCAGTTCTTC

d_gene: TRBD1
v_gene: TRBV5-1
abundance: -
j_gene: TRBJ1-1
CDR3aa: CASSLSQGGMNTEAFF
CDR3nt: TGCGCCAGCAGCTTGTCCCAGGGGGGGATGAACACTGAAGCTTTCTTT

d_gene: -
v_gene: TRBV6-5
abundance: -
j_gene: TRBJ1-6
CDR3aa: CASSYGGAFNSPLHF
CDR3nt: TGTGCCAGCAGTTACGGGGGGGCCTTCAATTCACCCCTCCACTTT

d_gene: -
v_gene: TRBV7-9
abundance: -
j_gene: TRBJ1-1
CDR3aa: CASSFGGAEATEAFF
CDR3nt: TGTGCCAGCAGCTTTGGCGGGGCTGAGGCCACTGAAGCTTTCTTT